Listed below are T cell receptor beta chains from one sample, sequenced in a study of T-cell reconstitution after alpha-beta-depleted transplantation in children. TCRdb re-called the PCR reads through MiXCR, storing one row per CDR3 protein. This sample yields 670,000 or so distinct CDR3 sequences, of which around 13% are seen a single time; 0.79% belongs to the top ten. The sample in question was PBMCs, obtained before TCRalphabeta/CD19-depleted stem cell transplant. Receptors originate from a girl aged 2 to 10 with congenital amegakaryocytic thrombocytopenia, due to receive a stem cell transplant. Each CDR3 is given with its conserved first and last residue. D genes are given only for firm matches. Size values are once, few and many counts, or a class for expanded clones, and some rows have none.

D gene: TRBD2
V gene: TRBV7-2
J gene: TRBJ2-5
clone size: few
CDR3 protein: CASSLDASGNQETQYF
CDR3 DNA: TGTGCCAGCAGCTTAGACGCTAGCGGGAACCAAGAGACCCAGTACTTC

D gene: NA
V gene: TRBV29-1
J gene: TRBJ2-3
clone size: many
CDR3 protein: CSVEEPLTDTQYF
CDR3 DNA: TGCAGCGTTGAGGAACCCCTCACAGATACGCAGTATTTT

D gene: NA
V gene: TRBV7-9
J gene: TRBJ2-6
clone size: NA
CDR3 protein: CASSQSSSGSNVLTF
CDR3 DNA: TGTGCCAGCAGTCAGTCGAGCTCTGGGTCCAACGTCCTGACTTTC

D gene: TRBD1
V gene: TRBV20-1
J gene: TRBJ2-1
clone size: few
CDR3 protein: CSAPGQGISYNEQFF
CDR3 DNA: TGCAGTGCCCCGGGACAGGGAATATCCTACAATGAGCAGTTCTTC

D gene: NA
V gene: TRBV7-3
J gene: TRBJ2-3
clone size: NA
CDR3 protein: CASSLTLEAYPVDTQYF
CDR3 DNA: TGTGCCAGCAGCTTAACGTTGGAGGCCTATCCGGTAGATACGCAGTATTTT

D gene: NA
V gene: TRBV20-1
J gene: TRBJ1-2
clone size: many
CDR3 protein: CSARVLHGYTF
CDR3 DNA: TGCAGTGCTAGAGTTCTCCATGGCTACACCTTC

D gene: NA
V gene: TRBV28
J gene: TRBJ2-7
clone size: many
CDR3 protein: CASSLTGSQWEQYF
CDR3 DNA: TGTGCCAGCAGTCTAACAGGTTCCCAGTGGGAGCAGTACTTC

D gene: NA
V gene: TRBV6-5
J gene: TRBJ2-3
clone size: NA
CDR3 protein: CASSFLEGIDTQYF
CDR3 DNA: TGTGCCAGCAGTTTTCTAGAGGGAATAGATACGCAGTATTTT

D gene: NA
V gene: TRBV15
J gene: TRBJ1-5
clone size: many
CDR3 protein: CATSRSDKSNQPQHF
CDR3 DNA: TGTGCCACCAGCAGATCAGACAAAAGCAATCAGCCCCAGCATTTT

D gene: NA
V gene: TRBV7-9
J gene: TRBJ2-1
clone size: few
CDR3 protein: CASSRDPTYNEQFF
CDR3 DNA: TGTGCCAGCAGTCGGGATCCGACCTACAATGAGCAGTTCTTC

D gene: TRBD1
V gene: TRBV29-1
J gene: TRBJ2-5
clone size: few
CDR3 protein: CSTRGQGAVETQYF
CDR3 DNA: TGCAGCACCCGGGGACAGGGGGCCGTTGAGACCCAGTACTTC

D gene: NA
V gene: TRBV20-1
J gene: TRBJ2-2
clone size: many
CDR3 protein: CSVPRDTNTGELFF
CDR3 DNA: TGCAGTGTTCCGCGTGATACGAACACCGGGGAGCTGTTTTTT

D gene: TRBD2
V gene: TRBV5-6
J gene: TRBJ2-3
clone size: many
CDR3 protein: CASSLFGGDTDTQYF
CDR3 DNA: TGTGCCAGCAGCTTGTTCGGGGGGGACACAGATACGCAGTATTTT

D gene: NA
V gene: TRBV20-1
J gene: TRBJ2-3
clone size: many
CDR3 protein: CSARDFERNTDTQYF
CDR3 DNA: TGCAGTGCTAGAGATTTTGAGCGGAACACAGATACGCAGTATTTT

D gene: TRBD1
V gene: TRBV20-1
J gene: TRBJ2-2
clone size: many
CDR3 protein: CSARGWDSSTGELFF
CDR3 DNA: TGCAGTGCTAGAGGGTGGGACAGTTCCACCGGGGAGCTGTTTTTT

D gene: NA
V gene: TRBV7-6
J gene: TRBJ2-1
clone size: many
CDR3 protein: CASSLAREQFF
CDR3 DNA: TGTGCCAGCAGCTTGGCACGCGAGCAGTTCTTC

D gene: NA
V gene: TRBV12-3/TRBV12-4
J gene: TRBJ2-1
clone size: few
CDR3 protein: CASSFAEAYNEQFF
CDR3 DNA: TGTGCCAGCAGTTTCGCAGAGGCTTACAATGAGCAGTTCTTC

D gene: NA
V gene: TRBV5-1
J gene: TRBJ2-2
clone size: few
CDR3 protein: CASSPNDPSGELFF
CDR3 DNA: TGCGCCAGCAGCCCAAATGACCCCTCCGGGGAGCTGTTTTTT

D gene: TRBD2
V gene: TRBV29-1
J gene: TRBJ2-7
clone size: NA
CDR3 protein: CSVGSGREEQYF
CDR3 DNA: TGCAGCGTGGGGTCAGGGAGGGAGGAGCAGTACTTC

D gene: NA
V gene: TRBV5-1
J gene: TRBJ1-1
clone size: many
CDR3 protein: CASSFTGTPTEAFF
CDR3 DNA: TGCGCCAGCAGCTTTACGGGGACACCCACTGAAGCTTTCTTT

D gene: TRBD2
V gene: TRBV7-6
J gene: TRBJ2-1
clone size: NA
CDR3 protein: CASSRETSGSLNEQFF
CDR3 DNA: TGTGCCAGCAGCCGGGAGACTAGCGGGAGTTTGAATGAGCAGTTCTTC

D gene: NA
V gene: TRBV5-1
J gene: TRBJ2-1
clone size: few
CDR3 protein: CASSLLRGGIYNEQFF
CDR3 DNA: TGCGCCAGCAGCTTGTTACGCGGAGGTATCTACAATGAGCAGTTCTTC

D gene: NA
V gene: TRBV5-1
J gene: TRBJ1-1
clone size: many
CDR3 protein: CASQGSNTEAFF
CDR3 DNA: TGCGCCAGCCAAGGCTCGAACACTGAAGCTTTCTTT

D gene: NA
V gene: TRBV20-1
J gene: TRBJ2-3
clone size: many
CDR3 protein: CSANNPGQRTDTQYF
CDR3 DNA: TGCAGTGCCAACAATCCGGGACAAAGAACAGATACGCAGTATTTT

D gene: NA
V gene: TRBV12-3/TRBV12-4
J gene: TRBJ2-5
clone size: many
CDR3 protein: CASSLDGWKETQYF
CDR3 DNA: TGTGCCAGCAGTTTAGACGGTTGGAAAGAGACCCAGTACTTC

D gene: NA
V gene: TRBV27
J gene: TRBJ2-7
clone size: NA
CDR3 protein: CASSPGRPYNEQYF
CDR3 DNA: TGTGCCAGCAGTCCAGGGCGCCCTTACAACGAGCAGTACTTC

D gene: NA
V gene: TRBV12-3/TRBV12-4
J gene: TRBJ2-2
clone size: many
CDR3 protein: CASRQGGRAGELFF
CDR3 DNA: TGTGCCAGCAGACAGGGTGGTCGCGCCGGGGAGCTGTTTTTT

D gene: NA
V gene: TRBV20-1
J gene: TRBJ1-4
clone size: NA
CDR3 protein: CSARERGRISANEKLFF
CDR3 DNA: TGCAGTGCTAGGGAGCGGGGGCGAATTTCGGCTAATGAAAAACTGTTTTTT

D gene: NA
V gene: TRBV14
J gene: TRBJ1-1
clone size: many
CDR3 protein: CASSQYGRWRTEAFF
CDR3 DNA: TGTGCCAGCAGCCAATATGGTCGCTGGAGGACTGAAGCTTTCTTT

D gene: NA
V gene: TRBV12-3/TRBV12-4
J gene: TRBJ2-1
clone size: NA
CDR3 protein: CASSFLDSYNEQFF
CDR3 DNA: TGTGCCAGCAGTTTCCTGGACTCCTACAATGAGCAGTTCTTC

D gene: TRBD2
V gene: TRBV14
J gene: TRBJ2-3
clone size: many
CDR3 protein: CASSQALAGGGDTQYF
CDR3 DNA: TGTGCCAGCAGCCAAGCACTAGCGGGAGGTGGAGATACGCAGTATTTT

D gene: TRBD2
V gene: TRBV2
J gene: TRBJ2-5
clone size: NA
CDR3 protein: CASTLAGLQETQYF
CDR3 DNA: TGTGCCAGTACTCTAGCGGGCTTACAAGAGACCCAGTACTTC

D gene: TRBD1
V gene: TRBV19
J gene: TRBJ2-7
clone size: NA
CDR3 protein: CATGQGDYEQYF
CDR3 DNA: TGTGCCACCGGACAGGGGGACTACGAGCAGTACTTC

D gene: NA
V gene: TRBV20-1
J gene: TRBJ2-2
clone size: few
CDR3 protein: CSAHPITGELFF
CDR3 DNA: TGCAGTGCGCACCCGATCACCGGGGAGCTGTTTTTT

D gene: TRBD2
V gene: TRBV29-1
J gene: TRBJ2-2
clone size: few
CDR3 protein: CSVDAGETGELFF
CDR3 DNA: TGCAGCGTTGACGCGGGAGAAACCGGGGAGCTGTTTTTT

D gene: NA
V gene: TRBV7-2
J gene: TRBJ2-7
clone size: many
CDR3 protein: CASSLEPYEQYF
CDR3 DNA: TGTGCCAGCAGCTTAGAACCCTACGAGCAGTACTTC

D gene: NA
V gene: TRBV6-6
J gene: TRBJ1-1
clone size: many
CDR3 protein: CASRGGKGAFF
CDR3 DNA: TGTGCCAGCAGAGGGGGAAAAGGAGCTTTCTTT

D gene: NA
V gene: TRBV20-1
J gene: TRBJ2-7
clone size: NA
CDR3 protein: CSATMARGYEQYF
CDR3 DNA: TGCAGTGCTACAATGGCCAGGGGCTACGAGCAGTACTTC

D gene: TRBD2
V gene: TRBV20-1
J gene: TRBJ2-7
clone size: NA
CDR3 protein: CSASPAGTSIYEQYF
CDR3 DNA: TGCAGTGCTTCGCCGGCCGGGACTAGCATCTACGAGCAGTACTTC

D gene: NA
V gene: TRBV7-2
J gene: TRBJ2-7
clone size: many
CDR3 protein: CASSLDGSATYEQYF
CDR3 DNA: TGTGCCAGCAGCTTGGACGGGAGCGCCACCTACGAGCAGTACTTC

D gene: NA
V gene: TRBV28
J gene: TRBJ2-2
clone size: few
CDR3 protein: CASSYLGPGELFF
CDR3 DNA: TGTGCCAGCAGCTATCTAGGCCCCGGGGAGCTGTTTTTT

D gene: NA
V gene: TRBV6-5
J gene: TRBJ1-1
clone size: many
CDR3 protein: CASSPPGLRTEAFF
CDR3 DNA: TGTGCCAGCAGTCCACCGGGACTCCGAACTGAAGCTTTCTTT

D gene: NA
V gene: TRBV5-1
J gene: TRBJ2-7
clone size: many
CDR3 protein: CASSLAGADFSYEQYF
CDR3 DNA: TGCGCCAGCAGCTTGGCCGGGGCGGACTTCTCCTACGAGCAGTACTTC

D gene: NA
V gene: TRBV28
J gene: TRBJ2-3
clone size: NA
CDR3 protein: CASSFVVSGRYLLGGTDTQYF
CDR3 DNA: TGTGCCAGCAGTTTCGTAGTGTCGGGCCGGTATCTTTTGGGTGGCACAGATACGCAGTATTTT

D gene: TRBD2
V gene: TRBV9
J gene: TRBJ2-3
clone size: few
CDR3 protein: CASSVSSGGSTDTQYF
CDR3 DNA: TGTGCCAGCAGCGTCTCTAGCGGGGGGAGCACAGATACGCAGTATTTT

D gene: TRBD2
V gene: TRBV20-1
J gene: TRBJ2-3
clone size: many
CDR3 protein: CSAILWTSGRVDTQYF
CDR3 DNA: TGCAGTGCAATCCTTTGGACTAGCGGGAGAGTAGATACGCAGTATTTT

D gene: NA
V gene: TRBV7-9
J gene: TRBJ2-7
clone size: many
CDR3 protein: CASSLALEGPYEQYF
CDR3 DNA: TGTGCCAGCAGCTTAGCGCTCGAGGGCCCCTACGAGCAGTACTTC

D gene: NA
V gene: TRBV9
J gene: TRBJ2-1
clone size: many
CDR3 protein: CASSVAGYNEQFF
CDR3 DNA: TGTGCCAGCAGCGTCGCGGGCTACAATGAGCAGTTCTTC

D gene: TRBD1
V gene: TRBV6-1
J gene: TRBJ2-1
clone size: many
CDR3 protein: CASRIGTGSNNEQFF
CDR3 DNA: TGTGCCAGCAGGATAGGGACAGGGTCGAACAATGAGCAGTTCTTC

D gene: TRBD2
V gene: TRBV2
J gene: TRBJ2-1
clone size: NA
CDR3 protein: CAISLAGGPNEQFF
CDR3 DNA: TGTGCCATATCTTTAGCGGGAGGGCCCAATGAGCAGTTCTTC

D gene: NA
V gene: TRBV5-1
J gene: TRBJ2-2
clone size: NA
CDR3 protein: CASSLAFQNTGELFF
CDR3 DNA: TGCGCCAGCAGCTTGGCCTTCCAGAACACCGGGGAGCTGTTTTTT

D gene: NA
V gene: TRBV27
J gene: TRBJ1-1
clone size: few
CDR3 protein: CASSLIGGGAFF
CDR3 DNA: TGTGCCAGCAGTTTAATCGGGGGTGGGGCTTTCTTT

D gene: NA
V gene: TRBV2
J gene: TRBJ1-6
clone size: few
CDR3 protein: CASSEAKVAGAGNSPLHF
CDR3 DNA: TGTGCCAGCAGTGAAGCTAAGGTGGCCGGGGCTGGAAATTCACCCCTCCACTTT

D gene: TRBD1
V gene: TRBV9
J gene: TRBJ2-7
clone size: many
CDR3 protein: CASSVDAGTGVFSYEQYF
CDR3 DNA: TGTGCCAGCAGCGTGGACGCCGGGACAGGGGTATTCTCCTACGAGCAGTACTTC

D gene: NA
V gene: TRBV10-3
J gene: TRBJ1-5
clone size: few
CDR3 protein: CAISAGTESNQPQHF
CDR3 DNA: TGTGCCATCAGTGCAGGTACAGAGAGCAATCAGCCCCAGCATTTT

D gene: TRBD2
V gene: TRBV20-1
J gene: TRBJ2-7
clone size: NA
CDR3 protein: CSARDSGRGYEQYF
CDR3 DNA: TGCAGTGCTAGAGATAGCGGGAGGGGCTACGAGCAGTACTTC